These 9 T cell receptor beta chains came from one sample sequenced in a study of beta chain features in type 1 diabetes. Study-wide findings and caveats: Among all four CD4+ subsets, Type 1 diabetes patients had TCRB CDR3s that were moderately but significantly shorter.

No antigens are known for them. The study reverse transcribed the entire isolated RNA, so it sequenced expressed TCRB transcripts. The table came from immunoSEQ multiplex PCR; TCRdb's copy has only in-frame clones and leaves some out. The sample contains 300,000 or so clones, roughly 9% of which appear only once. The sequencing sample was made of central memory CD4+ T cells from blood. The receptors derive from a man under 40 with type 1 diabetes.

The rearrangement joins TRBV29-1 to TRBJ2-7, with TRBD1 identical over 11 bases. Germline V gene lookup returns CDR1 SQVTM and CDR2 ANQGSEA. The ends lost 6 bases at V and 9 bases at J; junction bases unmatched: 10. The CDR3 has 13 residues. For the CDR3, the DNA is TGCAGCGTCCCTGGACAGGGGGCATGGATGCAGTACTTC. Protein sequence: CSVPGQGAWMQYF.

At least ten counts were recorded for this clone. The rearrangement joins TRBV12-5 to TRBJ2-7; weak D call: TRBD1 (6 bases). This CDR3 spans 12 amino acids. Germline loops: CDR1 LGHNT, CDR2 FRNRAP. Deletions cut 6 bases from V and 6 bases from J, with 12 bases between. CDR3 protein: CASGQGEFEQYF. The CDR3 region has the DNA TGTGCTAGTGGACAGGGAGAGTTCGAGCAGTACTTC. Complete variable domain (other parts from reference TRBV12-5 and TRBJ2-7): DARVTQTPRHKVTEMGQEVTMRCQPILGHNTVFWYRQTMMQGLELLAYFRNRAPLDDSGMPKDRFSAEMPDATLATLKIQPSEPRDSAVYFCASGQGEFEQYFGPGTRLTVT.

CDR3 in amino acids: CASSILQGPRLKQFF. Here the CDR3 DNA reads TGTGCCAGCAGCATCCTACAGGGACCTCGACTCAAGCAGTTCTTC. The gene calls are TRBV11-2 and TRBJ2-1; D may be TRBD1 (6 bases). The CDR3 covers 15 residues. Per germline, CDR1 SGHAT and CDR2 FQNNGV. V lost 5 bases to trimming and J lost 11 bases, with 22 bases between them.

The chain couples TRBV5-1 to TRBJ2-2; 14 bases map to TRBD2. V shed 3 bases, J shed 2 bases, and the junction held 3 bases outside the gene matches. The CDR3 has 17 amino acids. Germline CDR1 and CDR2: SGHRS and YFSETQ. In nucleotides, the CDR3 is TGCGCCAGCAGCTACGGACTAGCGGGGGGTAACACCGGGGAGCTGTTTTTT. Its protein is CASSYGLAGGNTGELFF.

This clone was observed a handful of times. The chain joins TRBV7-2 to TRBJ1-2, with D maybe TRBD1 (6 bases). V lost 2 bases and J lost 7, with 11 bases in between. CDR1 and CDR2 (germline): SGHTA, FQGNSA. The CDR3 length is 13 residues. Here the CDR3 DNA reads TGTGCCAGCAGCTTATCCCCGACAGGTGGCTACACCTTC. Translated: CASSLSPTGGYTF.

The chain is built from TRBV9 and TRBJ2-3; the D gene is possibly TRBD2 (7 bases). V lost 0 bases and J 2 bases, leaving 13 bases between the germline ends. Germline CDR1 and CDR2: SGDLS and YYNGEE. This CDR3 is built from 16 residues. The chain's CDR3 is CASSVVGGATTDTQYF. The CDR3 nucleotides are TGTGCCAGCAGCGTAGTTGGGGGGGCGACCACAGATACGCAGTATTTT. The full variable domain, its missing parts supplied by reference TRBV9 and TRBJ2-3, is DSGVTQTPKHLITATGQRVTLRCSPRSGDLSVYWYQQSLDQGLQFLIQYYNGEERAKGNILERFSAQQFPDLHSELNLSSLELGDSALYFCASSVVGGATTDTQYFGPGTRLTVL.

This clone has more than one count but fewer than ten. V is TRBV23-1 and J is TRBJ2-7, with D perhaps matching TRBD2 (5 bases). TRBV23-1 is given ORF status, its function remaining uncertain. Trimming removed 6 bases from V and 0 bases from J, with 12 bases in between. The CDR3 totals 14 residues. The CDR3 region has the DNA TGCGCCAGCAGCCGAGGGTCCCACTCCTACGAGCAGTACTTC. The encoded protein is CASSRGSHSYEQYF.

Only a few counts were recorded for this clone. The chain's CDR3 is CASSQDRWTVGEKLFF. The CDR3 DNA follows: TGCGCCAGCAGCCAAGATCGGTGGACAGTCGGTGAAAAACTGTTTTTT. The rearrangement uses TRBV4-3 and TRBJ1-4, with D tentatively TRBD1 (6 bases). The V end was cut by 0 bases, the J end by 7 bases, with 15 bases between. The CDR3 is made up of 16 amino acids. Germline V gene data show CDR1 as LGHNA and CDR2 as YSLEER.

This clone was seen only a few times. The V call is TRBV7-6, the J call TRBJ2-5, with a weak D call TRBD1 (5 bases). Germline-derived CDR1 and CDR2 are SGHVS and FNYEAQ. The CDR3 extends over 13 amino acids. The V and J ends lost 2 bases and 2 bases respectively, with 6 bases between them. The CDR3 DNA reads TGTGCCAGCAGCTTATCAGGGCAAGAGACCCAGTACTTC. Translation: CASSLSGQETQYF.